The 6 T cell receptor beta chains presented below share a single source sample, sequenced in a study of blood T cell repertoires in COVID-19. Method: immunoSEQ multiplex PCR; TCRdb's copy keeps in-frame clones and lacks some. Of roughly 100,000 clones listed, approximately 77% are singletons. Input material: peripheral blood. The origin of the receptors is an elderly woman with acute or convalescent COVID-19.

The gene calls are TRBV24-1 and TRBJ1-1; 8 bases match TRBD1. This CDR3 has 16 amino acids. CDR1 and CDR2 (germline): KGHDR, SFDVKD. V dropped 6 bases and J dropped 6; count of bases not matched to a gene: 14. In DNA, the CDR3 is TGTGCCACCAGTTATCAGGGGGCCTTGGTGGGCCCTGAAGCTTTCTTT. Translation gives CATSYQGALVGPEAFF.

DNA for the CDR3: TGTGCCAGCTCACCACCGGGAACGGCGGGGAACACTGAAGCTTTCTTT. Protein sequence: CASSPPGTAGNTEAFF. The J gene is TRBJ1-1, the V gene TRBV18; D is unresolved. Germline-derived CDR1 and CDR2 are KGHSH and LQKENI. The CDR3 length is 16 residues. V lost 0 bases and J 1 base, leaving 12 bases between the germline ends.

This clone was observed once. The chain carries TRBV30 and TRBJ2-5, with 7 bases fitting TRBD1. CDR1 GTSNPN and CDR2 SVGIG come from the germline V gene (reference sequence). This CDR3 region has 15 residues. Unmatched junction bases numbered 7, after V lost 3 bases and J lost 0 bases. The DNA for the CDR3 is TGTGCCTGGAGCGCCCCCGACAGGGACCAAGAGACCCAGTACTTC. This translates into CAWSAPDRDQETQYF.

The chain joins TRBV11-2 to TRBJ2-3; 7 bases line up with TRBD2. Germline-derived CDR1 and CDR2 are SGHAT and FQNNGV. V lost 5 bases, J lost 2 bases, and 7 bases stayed unmatched. The CDR3 sequence is 15 residues long. This chain's CDR3 is CASSGMGGTTDTQYF. CDR3 sequence (DNA): TGTGCCAGCAGCGGAATGGGGGGGACCACAGATACGCAGTATTTT.

The V and J genes are TRBV6-5 and TRBJ2-5; D might be TRBD1 (5 bases). Germline CDR1 is MNHEY and CDR2 is SVGAGI. V was cut by 6 bases and J by 2 bases, with 16 bases left in between. The CDR3 length is 15 residues. This CDR3 is CASRGRVLGQETQYF. The CDR3 DNA sequence: TGTGCCAGCAGAGGCAGGGTATTAGGGCAAGAGACCCAGTACTTC.

Concerning this clone itself: Additional DNA sequences in this sample encode the identical CDR3. The chain recombines TRBV19 with TRBJ2-2, with D uncertain. V was cut by 3 bases and J by 1 base, with 6 bases left in between. The CDR3 spans 14 residues. Germline assignment: CDR1 LNHDA and CDR2 SQIVND (reference sequence). CDR3 in DNA: TGTGCCAGTAGTATTTGGCAGAACACCGGGGAGCTGTTTTTT. Translation gives CASSIWQNTGELFF.